The T cell receptor beta chain described here comes from a study of T cell responses to AZD1222 COVID-19 vaccine. Study-wide background: Pooling was applied to second doses at about 4 or about 12 weeks. Broader study findings: The study found Spike-specific TCR breadth and depth rose after two AZD1222 doses. Donors were mostly white British, more females; clonal diversity possibly underestimated. Close to half of all spike-specific TCRs reportedly target regions of the variants that are unmutated.

The assay was immunoSEQ multiplex PCR, and TCRdb's table has in-frame clones only and misses some. The data contain approximately 150,000 clones, 80% to 95% of them singletons. Details on this clone: Antigen specificity is unknown.

CDR1 and CDR2 from the germline V gene are KGHSH and LQKENI. The CDR3 covers 13 residues. V lost 3 bases and J lost 2, with 8 bases in between. V gene TRBV18 combines with J gene TRBJ2-7; D not resolved. The sequences come from peripheral blood, collected on day 0 of AZD1222 vaccination. This receptor was identified in an adult in good health. DNA for the CDR3: TGTGCCAGCTCACCCGGTCAGACCTACGAGCAGTACTTC. Amino acids: CASSPGQTYEQYF.